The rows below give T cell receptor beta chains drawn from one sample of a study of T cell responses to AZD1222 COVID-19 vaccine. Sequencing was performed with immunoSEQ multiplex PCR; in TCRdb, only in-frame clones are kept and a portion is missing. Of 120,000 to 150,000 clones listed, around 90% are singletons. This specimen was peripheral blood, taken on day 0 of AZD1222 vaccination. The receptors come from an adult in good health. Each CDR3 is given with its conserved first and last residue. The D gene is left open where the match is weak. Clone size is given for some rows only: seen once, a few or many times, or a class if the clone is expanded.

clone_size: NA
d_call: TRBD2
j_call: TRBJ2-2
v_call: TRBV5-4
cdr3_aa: CASSLGPGTSGRVGELFF
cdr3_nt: TGTGCCAGCAGCTTGGGCCCCGGGACTAGCGGGAGAGTTGGGGAGCTGTTTTTT

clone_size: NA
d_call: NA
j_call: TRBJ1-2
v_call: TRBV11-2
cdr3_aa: CASSLGFLGYTF
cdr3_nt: TGTGCCAGCAGCTTAGGGTTCTTGGGCTACACCTTC

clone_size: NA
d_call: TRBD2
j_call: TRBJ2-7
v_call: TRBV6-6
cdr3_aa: CASTVAGTYEQYF
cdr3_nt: TGTGCCAGCACCGTAGCGGGAACCTACGAGCAGTACTTC

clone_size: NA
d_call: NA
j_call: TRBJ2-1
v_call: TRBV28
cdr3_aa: CASSLGSSYNEQFF
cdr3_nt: TGTGCCAGCAGTTTGGGGAGCTCCTACAATGAGCAGTTCTTC

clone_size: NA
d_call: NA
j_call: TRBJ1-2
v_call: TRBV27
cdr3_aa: CASSTQGYGYTF
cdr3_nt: TGTGCCAGCAGTACTCAGGGCTATGGCTACACCTTC

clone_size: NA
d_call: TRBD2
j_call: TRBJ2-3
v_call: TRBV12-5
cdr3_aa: CASGLPSPPPKRDPSTDTQYF
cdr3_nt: TGTGCTAGTGGTTTGCCCTCCCCTCCCCCCAAGCGGGACCCGAGCACAGATACGCAGTATTTT

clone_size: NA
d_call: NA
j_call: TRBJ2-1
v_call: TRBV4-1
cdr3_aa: CASSQHLTRTRGHNEQFF
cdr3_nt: TGCGCCAGCAGCCAACATCTGACTAGGACAAGGGGGCACAATGAGCAGTTCTTC

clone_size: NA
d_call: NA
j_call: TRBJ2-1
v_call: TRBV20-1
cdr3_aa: CSARDAEQFF
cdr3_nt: TGCAGTGCTAGAGATGCTGAGCAGTTCTTC

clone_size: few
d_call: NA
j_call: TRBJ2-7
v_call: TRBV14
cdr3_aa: CASKSVGSYEQYF
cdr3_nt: TGTGCCAGCAAATCGGTCGGCTCCTACGAGCAGTACTTC

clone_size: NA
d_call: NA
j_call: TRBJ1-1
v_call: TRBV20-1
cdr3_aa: CSASPGTSGGGTEAFF
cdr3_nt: TGCAGTGCTAGTCCCGGGACTTCCGGGGGAGGCACTGAAGCTTTCTTT

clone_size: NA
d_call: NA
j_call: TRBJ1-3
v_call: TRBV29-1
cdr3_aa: CSGGQGNTIYF
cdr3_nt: TGCAGCGGCGGACAGGGAAACACCATATATTTT

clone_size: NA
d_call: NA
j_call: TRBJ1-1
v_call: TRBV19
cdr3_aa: CASSGQTENTEAFF
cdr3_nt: TGTGCCAGTAGTGGCCAGACGGAGAACACTGAAGCTTTCTTT

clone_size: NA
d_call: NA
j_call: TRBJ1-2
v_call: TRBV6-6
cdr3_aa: CASSYRDGYTF
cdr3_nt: TGTGCCAGCAGTTATAGGGATGGCTACACCTTC

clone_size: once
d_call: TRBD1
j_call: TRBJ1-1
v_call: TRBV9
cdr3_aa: CASSAQKGARTEAFF
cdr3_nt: TGTGCCAGCAGCGCCCAAAAGGGGGCGCGGACTGAAGCTTTCTTT

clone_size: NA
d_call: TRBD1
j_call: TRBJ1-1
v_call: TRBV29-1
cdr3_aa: CSVYMGQGAEAFF
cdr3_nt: TGCAGCGTTTACATGGGACAGGGTGCTGAAGCTTTCTTT

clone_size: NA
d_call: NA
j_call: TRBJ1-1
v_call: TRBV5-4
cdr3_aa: CASKGGALDTEAFF
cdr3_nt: TGTGCCAGCAAGGGGGGGGCGTTGGACACTGAAGCTTTCTTT

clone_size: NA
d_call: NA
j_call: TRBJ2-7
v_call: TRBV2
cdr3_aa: CASSLGSYEQYF
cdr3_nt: TGTGCCAGCAGTCTTGGGAGCTACGAGCAGTACTTC

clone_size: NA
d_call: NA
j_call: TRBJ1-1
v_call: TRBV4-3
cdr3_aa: CASSQVTGIGAFF
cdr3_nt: TGCGCCAGCAGCCAGGTCACAGGTATCGGGGCTTTCTTT

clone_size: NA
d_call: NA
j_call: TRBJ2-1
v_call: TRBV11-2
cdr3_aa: CASSLGFNNEQFF
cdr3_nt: TGTGCCAGCAGCTTAGGATTCAACAATGAGCAGTTCTTC

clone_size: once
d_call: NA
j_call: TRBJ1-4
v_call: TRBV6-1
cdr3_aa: CASSEVGFNEKLFF
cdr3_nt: TGTGCCAGCAGCGAAGTGGGGTTCAATGAAAAACTGTTTTTT

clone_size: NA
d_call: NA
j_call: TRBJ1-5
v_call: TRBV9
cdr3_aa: CASSVGQRGSPQHF
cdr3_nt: TGTGCCAGCAGCGTCGGACAGCGGGGTAGCCCCCAGCATTTT

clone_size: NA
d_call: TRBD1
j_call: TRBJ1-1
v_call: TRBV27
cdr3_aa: CASSLSGQGKAFF
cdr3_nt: TGTGCCAGCAGTTTATCGGGACAGGGAAAAGCTTTCTTT

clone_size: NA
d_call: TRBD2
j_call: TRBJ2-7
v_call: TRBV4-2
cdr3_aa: CASSQSPGLVYSEQYF
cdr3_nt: TGTGCCAGCAGCCAATCCCCGGGACTAGTATACTCCGAGCAGTACTTC

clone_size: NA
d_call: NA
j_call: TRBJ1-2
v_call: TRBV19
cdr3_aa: CASSILGQNYGYTF
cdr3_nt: TGTGCCAGTAGTATTCTAGGGCAGAACTATGGCTACACCTTC

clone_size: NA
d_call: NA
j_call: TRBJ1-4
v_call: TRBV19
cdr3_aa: CASSIPRGGGNEKLFF
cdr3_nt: TGTGCCAGTAGTATACCCCGCGGGGGGGGTAATGAAAAACTGTTTTTT

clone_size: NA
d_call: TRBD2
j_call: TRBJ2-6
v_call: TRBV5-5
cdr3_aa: CASSPGGWQGGFFGANVLTF
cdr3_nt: TGTGCCAGCAGCCCCGGGGGGTGGCAGGGAGGCTTTTTTGGGGCCAACGTCCTGACTTTC

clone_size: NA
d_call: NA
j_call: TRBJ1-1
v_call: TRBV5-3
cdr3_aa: CATSLGAGRRAFF
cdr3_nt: TGTGCCACCTCATTGGGGGCGGGGCGCAGAGCTTTCTTT

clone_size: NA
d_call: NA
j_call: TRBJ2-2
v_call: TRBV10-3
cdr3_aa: CAISQGYAGELFF
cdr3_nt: TGTGCCATCAGCCAGGGTTACGCCGGGGAGCTGTTTTTT

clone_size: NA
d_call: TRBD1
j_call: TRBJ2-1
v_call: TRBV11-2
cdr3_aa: CASSLDTSNGDRFIDEQFF
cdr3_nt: TGTGCCAGCAGCTTAGATACCTCAAACGGGGACAGGTTTATAGATGAGCAGTTCTTC

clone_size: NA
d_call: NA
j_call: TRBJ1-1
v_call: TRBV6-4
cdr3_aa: CASTPNPGAGTEAFF
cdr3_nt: TGTGCCAGCACCCCGAATCCAGGGGCTGGGACTGAAGCTTTCTTT

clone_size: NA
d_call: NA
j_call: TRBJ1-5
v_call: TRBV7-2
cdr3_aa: CASSLRSDRQPQHF
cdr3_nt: TGTGCCAGCAGCTTACGTTCCGACCGTCAGCCCCAGCATTTT

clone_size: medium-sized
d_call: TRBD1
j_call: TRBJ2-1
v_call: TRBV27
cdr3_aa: CASSSGQWDEQFF
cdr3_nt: TGTGCCAGCAGTTCGGGACAGTGGGATGAGCAGTTCTTC

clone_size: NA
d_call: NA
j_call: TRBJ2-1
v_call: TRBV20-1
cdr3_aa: CSGASEDEQFF
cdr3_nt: TGCAGTGGAGCTAGCGAGGATGAGCAGTTCTTC

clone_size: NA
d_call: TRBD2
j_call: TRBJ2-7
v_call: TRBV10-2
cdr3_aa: CASSEPRLAGGYEQYF
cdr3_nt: TGCGCCAGCAGTGAGCCCAGGTTAGCGGGAGGCTACGAGCAGTACTTC

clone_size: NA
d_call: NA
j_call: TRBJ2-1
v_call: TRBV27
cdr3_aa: CASSLTGYNEQFF
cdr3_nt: TGTGCCAGCAGTTTGACAGGCTACAATGAGCAGTTCTTC

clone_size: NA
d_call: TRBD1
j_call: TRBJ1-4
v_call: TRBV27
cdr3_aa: CASSLIGTGWKEGEKLFF
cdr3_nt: TGTGCCAGCAGCCTAATCGGGACAGGATGGAAAGAAGGAGAAAAACTGTTTTTT